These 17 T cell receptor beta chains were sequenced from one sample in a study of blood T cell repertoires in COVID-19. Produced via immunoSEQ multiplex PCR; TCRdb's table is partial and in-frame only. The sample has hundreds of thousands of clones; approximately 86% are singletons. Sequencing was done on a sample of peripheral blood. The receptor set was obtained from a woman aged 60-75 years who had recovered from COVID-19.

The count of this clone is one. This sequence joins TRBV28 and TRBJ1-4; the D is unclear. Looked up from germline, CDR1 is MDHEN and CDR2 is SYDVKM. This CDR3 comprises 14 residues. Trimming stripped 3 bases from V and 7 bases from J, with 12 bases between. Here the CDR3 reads CASSFVGGGEKLFF. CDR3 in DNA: TGTGCCAGCAGTTTTGTTGGCGGTGGTGAAAAACTGTTTTTT.

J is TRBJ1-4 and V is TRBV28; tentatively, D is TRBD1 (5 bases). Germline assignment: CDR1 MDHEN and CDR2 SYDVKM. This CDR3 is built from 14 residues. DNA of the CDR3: TGTGCTACCGACAGAACCGCGACTAATGAAAAACTGTTTTTT. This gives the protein CATDRTATNEKLFF.

CDR3 in amino acids: CASSYDRGQPQHF. The CDR3 DNA reads as TGTGCCAGCAGTTATGACAGGGGTCAGCCCCAGCATTTT. The chain couples TRBV7-2 to TRBJ1-5, with 8 nucleotides matching TRBD1. This CDR3 has 13 amino acids. Germline loops: CDR1 SGHTA, CDR2 FQGNSA. V lost 6 bases to trimming and J lost 6 bases; unmatched junction nucleotides: 4.

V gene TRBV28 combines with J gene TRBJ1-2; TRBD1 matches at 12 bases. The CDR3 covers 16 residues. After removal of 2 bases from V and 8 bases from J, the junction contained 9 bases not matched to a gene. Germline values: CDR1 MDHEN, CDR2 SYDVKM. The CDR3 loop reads CASSLSGTGGKGGYTF. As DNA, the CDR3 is TGTGCCAGCAGTTTAAGCGGGACAGGGGGCAAAGGCGGCTACACCTTC.

DNA of the CDR3: TGTGCCAGCAGTCCGTTCGGCACAGATACGCAGTATTTT. Its translation: CASSPFGTDTQYF. The rearrangement uses TRBV9 and TRBJ2-3; D is unresolved. The V end lost 5 bases, the J end lost 1 base, and 8 bases lay between the germline ends. Looked up from germline, CDR1 is SGDLS and CDR2 is YYNGEE. This CDR3 contains 13 residues.

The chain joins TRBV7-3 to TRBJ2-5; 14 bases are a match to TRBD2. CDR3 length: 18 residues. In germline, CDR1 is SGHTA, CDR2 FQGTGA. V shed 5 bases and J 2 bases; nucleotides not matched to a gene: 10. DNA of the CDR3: TGTGCCAGCAGCCCAGGACTAGCGGGGGGCCTGAAGCAAGAGACCCAGTACTTC. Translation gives CASSPGLAGGLKQETQYF. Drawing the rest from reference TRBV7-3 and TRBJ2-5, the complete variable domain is GAGVSQTPSNKVTEKGKYVELRCDPISGHTALYWYRQSLGQGPEFLIYFQGTGAADDSGLPNDRFFAVRPEGSVSTLKIQRTERGDSAVYLCASSPGLAGGLKQETQYFGPGTRLLVL.

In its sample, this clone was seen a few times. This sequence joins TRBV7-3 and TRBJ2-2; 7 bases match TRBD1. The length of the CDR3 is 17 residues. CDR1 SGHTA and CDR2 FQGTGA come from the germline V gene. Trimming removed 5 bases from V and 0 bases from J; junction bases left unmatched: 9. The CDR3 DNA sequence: TGTGCCAGCAGCCAGACCCACAGGGGAACGAACACCGGGGAGCTGTTTTTT. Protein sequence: CASSQTHRGTNTGELFF.

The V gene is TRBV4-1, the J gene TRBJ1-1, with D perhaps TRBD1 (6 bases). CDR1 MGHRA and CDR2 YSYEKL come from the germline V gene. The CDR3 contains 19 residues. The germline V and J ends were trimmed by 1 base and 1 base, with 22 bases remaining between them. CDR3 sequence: CASSQAPRGGENPNTEAFF. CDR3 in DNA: TGCGCCAGCAGCCAAGCCCCTAGGGGGGGCGAAAACCCGAACACTGAAGCTTTCTTT.

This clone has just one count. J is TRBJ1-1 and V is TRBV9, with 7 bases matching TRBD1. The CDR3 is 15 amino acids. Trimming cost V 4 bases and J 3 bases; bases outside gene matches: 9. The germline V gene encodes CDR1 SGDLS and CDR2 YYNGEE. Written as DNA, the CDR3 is TGTGCCAGCAGCCCCCCTGACAGGGCTTACACTGAAGCTTTCTTT. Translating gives CASSPPDRAYTEAFF.

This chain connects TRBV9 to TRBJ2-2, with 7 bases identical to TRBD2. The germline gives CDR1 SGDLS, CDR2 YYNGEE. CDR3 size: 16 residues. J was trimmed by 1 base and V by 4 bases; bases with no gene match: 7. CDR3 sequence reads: CASSQRGFGNTGELFF. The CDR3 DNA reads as TGTGCCAGCAGCCAGCGGGGCTTCGGGAACACCGGGGAGCTGTTTTTT.

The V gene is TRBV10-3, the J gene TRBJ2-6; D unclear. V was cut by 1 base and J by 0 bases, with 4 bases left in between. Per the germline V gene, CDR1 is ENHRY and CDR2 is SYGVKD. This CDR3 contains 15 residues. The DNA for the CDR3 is TGTGCCATCAGTGAGTTTAGCTCTGGGGCCAACGTCCTGACTTTC. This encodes CAISEFSSGANVLTF.

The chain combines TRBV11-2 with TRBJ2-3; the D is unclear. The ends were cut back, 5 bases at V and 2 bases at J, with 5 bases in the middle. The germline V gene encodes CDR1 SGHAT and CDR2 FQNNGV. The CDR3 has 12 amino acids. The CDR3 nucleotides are TGTGCCAGCAGCCTAAACACAGATACGCAGTATTTT. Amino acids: CASSLNTDTQYF.

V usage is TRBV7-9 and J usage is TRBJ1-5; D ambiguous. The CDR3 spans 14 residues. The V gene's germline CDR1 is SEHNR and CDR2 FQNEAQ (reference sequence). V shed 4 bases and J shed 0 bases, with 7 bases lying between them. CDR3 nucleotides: TGTGCCAGCAGCTACGGGTATAGCAATCAGCCCCAGCATTTT. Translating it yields CASSYGYSNQPQHF.

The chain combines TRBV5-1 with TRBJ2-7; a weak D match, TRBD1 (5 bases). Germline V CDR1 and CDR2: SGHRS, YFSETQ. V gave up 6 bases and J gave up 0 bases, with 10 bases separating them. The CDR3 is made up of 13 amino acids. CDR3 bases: TGCGCCAGCAAGCAGGGATTCTCCTACGAGCAGTACTTC. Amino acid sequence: CASKQGFSYEQYF.

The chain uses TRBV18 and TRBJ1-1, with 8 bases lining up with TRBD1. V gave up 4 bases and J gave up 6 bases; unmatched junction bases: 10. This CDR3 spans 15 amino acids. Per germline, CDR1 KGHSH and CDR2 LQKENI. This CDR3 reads CASSRSGGKGAEAFF. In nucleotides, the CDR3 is TGTGCCAGCTCACGCTCAGGGGGCAAGGGCGCTGAAGCTTTCTTT.

CDR3 bases: TGTGCCAGCAGCCCCCCGACAGGGCGGCACGAGCAGTACTTC. Its translation is CASSPPTGRHEQYF. This chain joins TRBV11-1 and TRBJ2-7; 7 nucleotides line up with TRBD1. Per germline, CDR1 SGHAT and CDR2 FQDESV (reference sequence). J lost 5 bases, V lost 5 bases, and 9 bases had no gene match. The CDR3 is 14 amino acids.

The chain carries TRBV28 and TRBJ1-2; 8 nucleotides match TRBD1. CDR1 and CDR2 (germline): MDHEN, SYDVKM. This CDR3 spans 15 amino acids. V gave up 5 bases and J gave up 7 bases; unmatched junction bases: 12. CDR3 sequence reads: CASSLRTGRLGGYTF. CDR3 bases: TGTGCCAGCAGTCTAAGGACAGGGCGGCTTGGTGGCTACACCTTC.